The clone carrying this TCR beta chain was counted between two and nine times. Its specificity is unknown. Alopecia areata patients provided lesional scalp punch biopsies and peripheral blood. Separation by sorting yielded CD4+ and CD8+ T cells from PBMCs. Extracted RNA was reverse transcribed, and the resulting cDNA served as sequencing template. Sequencing was performed with immunoSEQ multiplex PCR; in TCRdb, only in-frame clones are kept and a portion is missing. The data contain 100,000 to 150,000 clones, approximately 53% of them singletons. The entry originates in a study of CD8+ T cells in alopecia areata. Study details: For 6 to 18 months, tofacitinib was taken, and 6 months off drug followed. Overall study results and limits: Researchers report lesional scalp, most notably alopecia totalis/universalis, outstripped normal scalp in clonality.

The CDR3 extends over 12 amino acids. Between the trimmed V and J ends, which lost 9 bases and 5 bases, there was a span of 13 bases. CDR1 is ENHRY and CDR2 is SYGVKD in the germline V gene. Sample: CD4+ T cells sorted from blood, taken at week 0. The receptor comes from a human donor with alopecia areata. This sequence joins TRBV10-3 and TRBJ1-2; D not resolved. The CDR3 DNA reads as TGTGCCATGAGGGCGGTTGAGTATGGCTACACCTTC. Its translation is CAMRAVEYGYTF.